The present TCR beta chain was sequenced within a study of regulatory T cells in long-lasting Graves disease. CDR1 and CDR2 from the germline V gene are SGHNT and YYREEE (reference sequence). The CDR3 is 17 residues long. Trimming at V came to 0 bases and at J to 9 bases, leaving 15 bases not matched to a gene. Time point in this sample: persistent/refractory GD, antithyroid drugs over 5 years with positive TRAb. TCR sequences were obtained from RNA taken from PBMCs. iRepertoire HTBI primers and Arm-PCR of CDR3 regions built TCR beta libraries. TCRdb re-derived calls from the multiplex PCR reads in MiXCR, one entry per CDR3 protein. Of about 660,000 distinct CDR3 sequences in the sample, around 30% were seen once.

The rearrangement uses TRBV5-4 and TRBJ1-1; TRBD1 matches at 9 bases. This TCR derives from a female donor with Graves disease. This sample comprised peripheral blood mononuclear cells (PBMCs), obtained when the disease was refractory, from a patient treated with antithyroid drugs. The CDR3 DNA follows: TGTGCCAGCAGCTTGGGGGGCGTCACAGGGGGCGAGGGTAAAGCTTTCTTT. Amino acid sequence: CASSLGGVTGGEGKAFF.